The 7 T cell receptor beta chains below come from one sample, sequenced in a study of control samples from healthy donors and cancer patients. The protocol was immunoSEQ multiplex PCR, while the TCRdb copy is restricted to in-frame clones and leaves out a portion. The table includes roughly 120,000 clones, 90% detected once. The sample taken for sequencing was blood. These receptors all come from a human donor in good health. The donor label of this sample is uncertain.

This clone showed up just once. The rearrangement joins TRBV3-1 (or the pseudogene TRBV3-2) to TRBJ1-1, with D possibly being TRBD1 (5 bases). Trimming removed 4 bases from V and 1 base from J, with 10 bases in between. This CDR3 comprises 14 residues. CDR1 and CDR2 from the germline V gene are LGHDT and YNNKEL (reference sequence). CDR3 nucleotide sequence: TGTGCCAGCAGCCTGACAGATAAGAACACTGAAGCTTTCTTT. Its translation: CASSLTDKNTEAFF.

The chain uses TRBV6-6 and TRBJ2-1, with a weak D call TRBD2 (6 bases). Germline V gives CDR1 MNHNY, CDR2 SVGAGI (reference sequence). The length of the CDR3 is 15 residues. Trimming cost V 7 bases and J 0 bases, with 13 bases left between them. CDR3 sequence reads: CASTEAGSSYNEQFF. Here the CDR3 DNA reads TGTGCCAGCACCGAGGCGGGGAGCTCCTACAATGAGCAGTTCTTC.

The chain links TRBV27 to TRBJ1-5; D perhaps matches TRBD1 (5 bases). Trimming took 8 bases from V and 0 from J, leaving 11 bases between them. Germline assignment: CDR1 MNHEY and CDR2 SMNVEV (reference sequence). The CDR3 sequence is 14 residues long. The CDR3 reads CASRDRASNQPQHF. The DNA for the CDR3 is TGTGCCAGCCGAGACAGAGCTAGCAATCAGCCCCAGCATTTT.

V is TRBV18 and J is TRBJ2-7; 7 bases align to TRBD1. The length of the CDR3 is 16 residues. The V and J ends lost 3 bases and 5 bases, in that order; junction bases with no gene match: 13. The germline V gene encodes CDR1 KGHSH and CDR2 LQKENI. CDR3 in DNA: TGTGCCAGCTCACCCGTACAGGGGAAGGGGGTTGACGAGCAGTACTTC. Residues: CASSPVQGKGVDEQYF.

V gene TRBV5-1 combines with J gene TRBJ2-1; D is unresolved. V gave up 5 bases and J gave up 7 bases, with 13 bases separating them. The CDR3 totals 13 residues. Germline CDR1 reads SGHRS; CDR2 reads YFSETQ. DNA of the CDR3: TGCGCCAGCAGTTCAAGCCTAGGAAATGAGCAGTTCTTC. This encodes CASSSSLGNEQFF.

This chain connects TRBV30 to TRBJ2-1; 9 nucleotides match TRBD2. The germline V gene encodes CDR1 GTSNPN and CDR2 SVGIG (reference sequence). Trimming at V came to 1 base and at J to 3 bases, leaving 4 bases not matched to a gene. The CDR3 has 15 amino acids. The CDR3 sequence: CAWSARTSDYNEQFF. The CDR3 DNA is TGTGCCTGGAGTGCCCGGACTAGCGACTACAATGAGCAGTTCTTC.

CDR3 loop: CASLAPGSNTGELFF. DNA of the CDR3: TGTGCCAGCCTAGCCCCGGGTTCGAACACCGGGGAGCTGTTTTTT. V is TRBV6-5 and J is TRBJ2-2; tentatively, D is TRBD2 (5 bases). CDR1 is MNHEY, CDR2 SVGAGI, per germline. The CDR3 contains 15 residues. V lost 8 bases and J lost 0, with 13 bases in between.